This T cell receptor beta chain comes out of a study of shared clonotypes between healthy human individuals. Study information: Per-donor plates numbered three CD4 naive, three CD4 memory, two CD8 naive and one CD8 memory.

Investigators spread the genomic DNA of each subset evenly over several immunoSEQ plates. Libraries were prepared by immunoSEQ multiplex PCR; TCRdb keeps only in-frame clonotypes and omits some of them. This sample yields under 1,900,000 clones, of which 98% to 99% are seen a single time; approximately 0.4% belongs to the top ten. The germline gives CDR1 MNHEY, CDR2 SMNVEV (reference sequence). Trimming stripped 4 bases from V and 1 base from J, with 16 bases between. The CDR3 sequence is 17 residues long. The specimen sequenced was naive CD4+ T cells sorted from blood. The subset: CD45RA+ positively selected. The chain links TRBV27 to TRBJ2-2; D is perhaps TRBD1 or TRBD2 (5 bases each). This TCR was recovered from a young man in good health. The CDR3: CASSYTGRRWNTGELFF. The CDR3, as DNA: TGTGCCAGCAGTTATACGGGACGCAGGTGGAACACCGGGGAGCTGTTTTTT.